This TCR beta chain was found in a study of blood T cells in healthy people across ages. General study results and limits: There were more naive CD4+ cells and higher diversity in long-lived donors than in aged donors.

Points on this clonotype: Its target is not known.

A second PCR of about 7 to 12 cycles used a sample-barcoded 5' primer and a J-beta primer mix. Through a template-switch adaptor with 12 random nucleotides, each cDNA molecule received a tag. MiXCR, applied by TCRdb to the 5' RACE reads, yields one record per CDR3 protein. Of approximately 800,000 distinct CDR3 sequences in the sample, over 45% were seen once. The CDR3 runs 13 residues. CDR1 SGHVS and CDR2 FQNEAQ come from the germline V gene. The germline V and J ends were trimmed by 4 bases and 5 bases, with 12 bases remaining between them. Drawn from each donor were 9 to 10 milliliters of peripheral blood.

The chain is built from TRBV7-8 and TRBJ2-7, with D possibly matching TRBD1 (5 bases). The receptor comes from a man aged 25-45 years in good health. Material for sequencing was blood. CDR3 sequence reads: CASSSRGWDEQYF. The CDR3 coding sequence is TGTGCCAGCAGCTCTAGGGGTTGGGACGAGCAGTACTTC. The full variable domain, its missing parts supplied by reference TRBV7-8 and TRBJ2-7, is GAGVSQSPRYKVAKRGQDVALRCDPISGHVSLFWYQQALGQGPEFLTYFQNEAQLDKSGLPSDRFFAERPEGSVSTLKIQRTQQEDSAVYLCASSSRGWDEQYFGPGTRLTVT.